Described below is a single T cell receptor beta chain sequence and its context. Its antigen is currently unknown. This specimen belongs to a study of T cell repertoires in urothelial bladder cancer. This table comes from immunoSEQ multiplex PCR, and its TCRdb copy is limited to in-frame clones, with some not included. In the table there are some 2,500 clones, 68% of which are singletons. Study findings and constraints: One T-cell clone reached up to about 17% of carcinoma infiltrating lymphocytes.

V lost 0 bases to trimming and J lost 9 bases, with 13 bases between them. Germline V gives CDR1 LGHNA, CDR2 YSLEER. The CDR3 contains 14 residues. The chain employs TRBV4-3 and TRBJ2-3, with D possibly being TRBD2 (5 bases). This TCR came from a human donor with a benign inflammatory bladder lesion. Material: bladder tissue. The CDR3 nucleotides are TGCGCCAGCAGCCAAGATCTTGCGCGGGTAACGCAGTATTTT. Amino acids: CASSQDLARVTQYF.